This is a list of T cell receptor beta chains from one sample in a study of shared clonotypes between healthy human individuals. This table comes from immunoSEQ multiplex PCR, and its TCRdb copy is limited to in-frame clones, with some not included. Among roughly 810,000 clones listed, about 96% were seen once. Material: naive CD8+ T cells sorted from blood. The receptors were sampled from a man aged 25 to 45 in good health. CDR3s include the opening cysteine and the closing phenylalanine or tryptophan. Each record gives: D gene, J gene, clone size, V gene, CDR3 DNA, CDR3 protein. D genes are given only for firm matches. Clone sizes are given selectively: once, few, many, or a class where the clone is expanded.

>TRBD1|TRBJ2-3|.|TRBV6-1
TGTGCCAGCAGTCTCCGGGACAGGGACACAGATACGCAGTATTTT
CASSLRDRDTDTQYF
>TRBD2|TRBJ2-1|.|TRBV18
TGTGCCAGCTCACCACGCGGGAGGGCCTACAATGAGCAGTTCTTC
CASSPRGRAYNEQFF
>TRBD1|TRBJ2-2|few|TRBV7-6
TGTGCCAGCAGCAACGGACAGGGAGATACCGGGGAGCTGTTTTTT
CASSNGQGDTGELFF
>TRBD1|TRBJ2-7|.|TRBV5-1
TGCGCCAGCAGCTTGGCTCAGACAGGGAGCTCCTACGAGCAGTACTTC
CASSLAQTGSSYEQYF
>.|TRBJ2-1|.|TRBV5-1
TGCGCCAGCAGCTTGGCTCAGGGATTCAATGAGCAGTTCTTC
CASSLAQGFNEQFF
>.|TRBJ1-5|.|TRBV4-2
TGTGCCAGCAGCCAAGTTCCATTGGGCAATCAGCCCCAGCATTTT
CASSQVPLGNQPQHF
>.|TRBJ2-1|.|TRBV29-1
TGCAGCGTTGAAGCAGGAGGAAATGAGCAGTTCTTC
CSVEAGGNEQFF
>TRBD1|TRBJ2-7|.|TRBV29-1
TGCAGCTCAAGGACAGGAAGCTACGAGCAGTACTTC
CSSRTGSYEQYF
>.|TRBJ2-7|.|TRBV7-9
TGTGCCAGCAGCGGCGGAGGTAGAGCCTACGAGCAGTACTTC
CASSGGGRAYEQYF
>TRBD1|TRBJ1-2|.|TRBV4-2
TGTGCCAGCAGCCCCCGGGACAGCTATGGCTACACCTTC
CASSPRDSYGYTF
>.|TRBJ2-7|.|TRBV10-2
TGCGCCAGCAGTGAGTCCACTTCATACGAGCAGTACTTC
CASSESTSYEQYF
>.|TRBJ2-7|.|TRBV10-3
TGTGCCATCAGTGATTCGCGATATTCCCCTGCCTACGAGCAGTACTTC
CAISDSRYSPAYEQYF
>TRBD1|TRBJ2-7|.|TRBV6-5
TGTGCCAGTGGGACAGGGATAGCCTACGAGCAGTACTTC
CASGTGIAYEQYF
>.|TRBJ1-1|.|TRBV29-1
TGCAGCGTTGAAGAGGCAAACACTGAAGCTTTCTTT
CSVEEANTEAFF
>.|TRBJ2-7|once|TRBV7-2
TGTGCCAGCAGCTTACGGATAAGGCTAGACGAGCAGTACTTC
CASSLRIRLDEQYF
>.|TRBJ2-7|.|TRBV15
TGTGCCACCAGCAGAGGAACAGGGCTAGAGTCCTACGAGCAGTACTTC
CATSRGTGLESYEQYF
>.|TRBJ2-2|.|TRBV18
TGTGCCAGCTCTCGCCAGGGTTTCGGGGAGCTGTTTTTT
CASSRQGFGELFF
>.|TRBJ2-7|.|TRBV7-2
TGTGCCAGCAGCCGGACCGTGGGCGAGCAGTACTTC
CASSRTVGEQYF
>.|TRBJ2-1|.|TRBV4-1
TGCGCCAGCAGCCAAGAGATAAGTTTATTTGAGCAGTTCTTC
CASSQEISLFEQFF
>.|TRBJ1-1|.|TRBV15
TGTGCCACCAGCAGAACCGCCTCCAGGACGGAAGCTTTCTTT
CATSRTASRTEAFF
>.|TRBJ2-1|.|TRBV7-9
TGTGCCAGCAGCCCCCCCGGGAGCTACAATGAGCAGTTCTTC
CASSPPGSYNEQFF
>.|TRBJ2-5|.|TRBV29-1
TGCAGCGTTGGACCCCCAGGGGCGGAGGAGACCCAGTACTTC
CSVGPPGAEETQYF